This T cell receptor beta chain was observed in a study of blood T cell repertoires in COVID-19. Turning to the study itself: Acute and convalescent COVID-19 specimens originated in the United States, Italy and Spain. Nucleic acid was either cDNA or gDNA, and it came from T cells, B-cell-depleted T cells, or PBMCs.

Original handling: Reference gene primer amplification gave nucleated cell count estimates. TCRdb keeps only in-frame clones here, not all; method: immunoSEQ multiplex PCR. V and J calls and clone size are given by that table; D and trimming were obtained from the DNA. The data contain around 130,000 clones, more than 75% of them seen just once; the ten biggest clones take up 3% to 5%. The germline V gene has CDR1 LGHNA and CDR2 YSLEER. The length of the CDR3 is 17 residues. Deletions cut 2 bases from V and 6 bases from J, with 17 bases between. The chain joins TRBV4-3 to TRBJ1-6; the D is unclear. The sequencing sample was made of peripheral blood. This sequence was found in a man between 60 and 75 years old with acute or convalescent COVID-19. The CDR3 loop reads CASSQQSTGLGNSPLHF. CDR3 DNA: TGCGCCAGCAGCCAACAGTCGACGGGTTTGGGTAATTCACCCCTCCACTTT.